Listed below are T cell receptor beta chains from one sample, sequenced in a study of OX40 agonist ivuxolimab in advanced cancers. The assay was immunoSEQ multiplex PCR, and TCRdb's table has in-frame clones only and misses some. The data show fewer than 85,000 clones, with roughly four fifths seen just once and 4.4% held by the top ten. Sequencing used CD4+ or CD8+ T cells sorted from blood, obtained in a trial of the OX40 agonist ivuxolimab. The source is an adult with an advanced solid tumor such as melanoma, head and neck, liver or kidney cancer. Both conserved end residues are part of each CDR3. The order of the fields is D gene, V gene, J gene, clone size, CDR3 DNA, CDR3 protein. A D gene is named only where the DNA matches it firmly. A clone size is listed for some rows: how often the clone was seen (once, few, many), or a class if it is expanded.

>NA|TRBV2|TRBJ2-2|NA
TGTGCCAGCAGTCTGGGGCAGGGAGGGAACACCGGGGAGCTGTTTTTT
CASSLGQGGNTGELFF
>NA|TRBV28|TRBJ1-5|NA
TGTGCCAGCACAGGGGTTTACCAGCCCCAGCATTTT
CASTGVYQPQHF
>NA|TRBV4-2|TRBJ1-3|NA
TGTGCCAGCAGCCAAGGGAGGGGTGATGGAAACACCATATATTTT
CASSQGRGDGNTIYF
>TRBD1|TRBV11-2|TRBJ2-7|once
TGTGCCAGCAGCTCTAGAACCGGGACAGCGGCCGAGCAGTACTTC
CASSSRTGTAAEQYF
>NA|TRBV19|TRBJ1-6|few
TGTGCCAGCAGTATAGGCGGGGGTTCACCCCTCCACTTT
CASSIGGGSPLHF
>TRBD1|TRBV19|TRBJ2-1|NA
TGTGCCAGTAGTATAATGGGACAGGGGGCTTTCAGTGAGCAGTTCTTC
CASSIMGQGAFSEQFF
>NA|TRBV11-2|TRBJ2-1|NA
TGTGCCAGCAGCTTAGATAGAATCGATGAGCAGTTCTTC
CASSLDRIDEQFF
>NA|TRBV18|TRBJ1-4|once
TGTGCCAGCTCATCCCAGCGGGTTGAAAAACTGTTTTTT
CASSSQRVEKLFF
>NA|TRBV7-3|TRBJ2-6|NA
TGTGCCAGCAGCCAAAGGGGGGCCAACGTCCTGACTTTC
CASSQRGANVLTF
>NA|TRBV28|TRBJ2-7|NA
TGTGCCAGCGACCCGGGACACAGGAACGAGCAGTACTTC
CASDPGHRNEQYF
>NA|TRBV6-1|TRBJ1-6|NA
TGTGCCAGCACCTACCTCGGGGTTGAGGGTTCACCCCTCCACTTT
CASTYLGVEGSPLHF
>TRBD1|TRBV19|TRBJ1-1|NA
TGTGCCAGTAGTAAACAGGGACAGATGAACACTGAAGCTTTCTTT
CASSKQGQMNTEAFF
>NA|TRBV19|TRBJ2-1|NA
TGTGCCAGTAGTATCGGGGGACAGTACTTTCGTGAGCAGTTCTTC
CASSIGGQYFREQFF
>NA|TRBV5-1|TRBJ1-6|NA
TGCGCCAGCAGCCTCAACAGGGACTATGGAAGCTCCTATAATTCACCCCTCCACTTT
CASSLNRDYGSSYNSPLHF
>NA|TRBV19|TRBJ1-3|NA
TGTGCCAGTAGTATGGGCGGGGGTTTAGGCTCTGGAAACACCATATATTTT
CASSMGGGLGSGNTIYF
>NA|TRBV11-2|TRBJ1-2|once
TGTGCCAGCAGCTTAGGTGGAGGAAGGGGGGACGATGGCTACACCTTC
CASSLGGGRGDDGYTF
>TRBD1|TRBV6-5|TRBJ1-1|NA
TGTGCCAGCAGTTACTCTGGGACAGGAGGGGCTGAAGCTTTCTTT
CASSYSGTGGAEAFF
>TRBD1|TRBV5-6|TRBJ2-7|NA
TGTGCCAGCAGCTTCACCGGGACAGATTACGAGCAGTACTTC
CASSFTGTDYEQYF
>NA|TRBV7-3|TRBJ2-2|NA
TGTGCCAGCAGCCCCCAGACACTTTACAACACCGGGGAGCTGTTTTTT
CASSPQTLYNTGELFF
>NA|TRBV29-1|TRBJ2-2|once
TGCAGCGCTCCACGGAACACCGGGGAGCTGTTTTTT
CSAPRNTGELFF
>NA|TRBV7-9|TRBJ1-1|NA
TGTGCCAGCAGCTTAGCTGGGCGGAACACTGAAGCTTTCTTT
CASSLAGRNTEAFF
>NA|TRBV5-1|TRBJ1-2|NA
TGCGCCAGCATGAGAGGGCAAGAGCTCGGGTATGGCTACACCTTC
CASMRGQELGYGYTF
>NA|TRBV5-1|TRBJ2-7|NA
TGCGCCAGCAGCTCCAGGGCCTCGGGTAGCAACGAGCAGTACTTC
CASSSRASGSNEQYF
>NA|TRBV29-1|TRBJ1-3|NA
TGCAGCGTGGGGACACGAGGAAACACCATATATTTT
CSVGTRGNTIYF
>NA|TRBV5-1|TRBJ2-2|NA
TGCGCCAGCAGCTTGTGGCGGGGTAACAGTAACACCGGGGAGCTGTTTTTT
CASSLWRGNSNTGELFF
>NA|TRBV5-1|TRBJ1-1|NA
TGCGCCAGCAGCTTGGATGGGGGTCAGGTGGCTTTCTTT
CASSLDGGQVAFF
>TRBD1|TRBV2|TRBJ2-1|NA
TGTGCCAGCAGTATCTCGACAGGGGGCAATGAGCAGTTCTTC
CASSISTGGNEQFF
>TRBD2|TRBV28|TRBJ2-3|NA
TGTGCCAGCAGTTTTGTTGGGACTAGAGAAAATACGCAGTATTTT
CASSFVGTRENTQYF
>NA|TRBV2|TRBJ2-1|NA
TGTGCCAGCAGTGAATTTGGAGGCCGGGCTGAGCAGTTCTTC
CASSEFGGRAEQFF
>NA|TRBV5-6|TRBJ1-5|few
TGTGCCAGCAGCTTGGGAGGGGTCCAGGGGCCCCAGCATTTT
CASSLGGVQGPQHF
>TRBD2|TRBV6-1|TRBJ2-3|NA
TGTGCCAGCAGACCCCGGGGGGAGGATACGCAGTATTTT
CASRPRGEDTQYF
>NA|TRBV5-1|TRBJ1-1|once
TGCGCCAGCAGCTTGAATTTAGGGGAAACTGAAGCTTTCTTT
CASSLNLGETEAFF
>TRBD1|TRBV9|TRBJ1-1|few
TGTGCCAGCAGCATAAATAGACAGGGTGAAGCTTTCTTT
CASSINRQGEAFF
>TRBD2|TRBV29-1|TRBJ2-4|once
TGCAGCGTCTCATCTCTAGCGGGGGAAAACATTCAGTACTTC
CSVSSLAGENIQYF
>TRBD1|TRBV7-6|TRBJ1-4|NA
TGTGCCAGCAGCTTATCAGGGGGCGGCGAAAAACTGTTTTTT
CASSLSGGGEKLFF
>NA|TRBV7-2|TRBJ1-2|few
TGTGCCAGCAGCTTAGATCATCGTAACTATGGCTACACCTTC
CASSLDHRNYGYTF
>NA|TRBV29-1|TRBJ1-1|NA
TGCAGCGTTTACTGGGGGCCGATAGGTTTCGCTGAAGCTTTCTTT
CSVYWGPIGFAEAFF
>NA|TRBV18|TRBJ1-1|NA
TGTGCCAGCTCACCGCAAGAAAACACTGAAGCTTTCTTT
CASSPQENTEAFF
>NA|TRBV9|TRBJ2-1|NA
TGTGCCAGCAGCGTAGCTGGCCAGAGCTCCTACAATGAGCAGTTCTTC
CASSVAGQSSYNEQFF
>TRBD1|TRBV10-1|TRBJ1-4|NA
TGCGCCAGCAGTGAGAGTGACAGGGGGCACGAAAAACTGTTTTTT
CASSESDRGHEKLFF
>NA|TRBV6-5|TRBJ2-7|NA
TGTGCCAGCAGTTACTCTTGGCAGGGAGTCTACGAGCAGTACTTC
CASSYSWQGVYEQYF
>TRBD2|TRBV23-1|TRBJ2-7|NA
TGCGCCAGCAGTATAGCGGGGGGGGACTCCTACGAGCAGTACTTC
CASSIAGGDSYEQYF
>NA|TRBV5-4|TRBJ1-2|NA
TGTGCCAGCAGCTTAGCCCAGGGGAGGGGACGGAATGGGGGATATGGCTACACCTTC
CASSLAQGRGRNGGYGYTF
>NA|TRBV7-3|TRBJ2-6|NA
TGTGCCAGCAGCCCATCGGGTGGGGCCAACGTCCTGACTTTC
CASSPSGGANVLTF
>NA|TRBV6-1|TRBJ1-5|NA
TGTGCCAGCAGTGAAGGGTTCAGACAGCCCCAGCATTTT
CASSEGFRQPQHF
>NA|TRBV19|TRBJ1-1|NA
TGTGCCAGTAGTATCCAGGGACACCTTGAAGCTTTCTTT
CASSIQGHLEAFF
>TRBD1|TRBV7-9|TRBJ1-2|few
TGTGCCAGCAGCCCAAGGGACAGGCCTAACTATGGCTACACCTTC
CASSPRDRPNYGYTF
>NA|TRBV6-6|TRBJ1-2|NA
TGTGCCAGCACCTTTACCGGGGACGGCTACACCTTC
CASTFTGDGYTF
>TRBD2|TRBV5-4|TRBJ2-5|NA
TGTGCCAGCAGCCTAGCTAGCGGGGGGGCCGTTTGGGAGACCCAGTACTTC
CASSLASGGAVWETQYF
>NA|TRBV19|TRBJ1-2|few
TGTGCCAGTAAGGGTTCGGGCTTAAACTATGGCTACACCTTC
CASKGSGLNYGYTF
>TRBD1|TRBV19|TRBJ1-1|NA
TGTGCCAGTAGTACCTTGACAGGGCTTGAAGCTTTCTTT
CASSTLTGLEAFF
>TRBD1|TRBV6-6|TRBJ1-5|NA
TGTGCCAGCAGTTACTTGGGACAGAATCAGCCCCAGCATTTT
CASSYLGQNQPQHF
>TRBD2|TRBV6-1|TRBJ2-5|NA
TGTGCCAGTAGTTGGGCGGGGGAAGAGACCCAGTACTTC
CASSWAGEETQYF
>TRBD2|TRBV2|TRBJ2-3|NA
TGTGCCAGCAGCGGGACTAGCTCTCTCCTGCTTGAGGCCCATACGCAGTATTTT
CASSGTSSLLLEAHTQYF
>NA|TRBV6-4|TRBJ1-2|once
TGTGCCAGCAGTCCGGACGGAAACTATGGCTACACCTTC
CASSPDGNYGYTF
>NA|TRBV4-2|TRBJ1-4|NA
TGTGCCAGCAGCCCCCCAACCACAGGGCTAGGTGAAAAACTGTTTTTT
CASSPPTTGLGEKLFF
>NA|TRBV11-2|TRBJ1-2|NA
TGTGCCAGCAGGTGGACCCGTGGGGCTGGCTACACCTTC
CASRWTRGAGYTF